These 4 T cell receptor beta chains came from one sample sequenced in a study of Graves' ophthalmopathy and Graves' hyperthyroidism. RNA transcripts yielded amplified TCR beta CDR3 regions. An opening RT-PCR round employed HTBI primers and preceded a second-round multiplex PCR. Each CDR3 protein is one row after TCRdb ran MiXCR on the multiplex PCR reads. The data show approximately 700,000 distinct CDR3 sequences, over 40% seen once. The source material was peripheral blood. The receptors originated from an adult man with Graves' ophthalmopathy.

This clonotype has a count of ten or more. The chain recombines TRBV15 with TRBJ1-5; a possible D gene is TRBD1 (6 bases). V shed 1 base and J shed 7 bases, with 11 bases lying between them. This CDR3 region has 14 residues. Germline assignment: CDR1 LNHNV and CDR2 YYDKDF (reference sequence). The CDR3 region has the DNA TGTGCCACCAGCAGAGGAACAGGGCTCCAGCCCCAGCATTTT. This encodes CATSRGTGLQPQHF.

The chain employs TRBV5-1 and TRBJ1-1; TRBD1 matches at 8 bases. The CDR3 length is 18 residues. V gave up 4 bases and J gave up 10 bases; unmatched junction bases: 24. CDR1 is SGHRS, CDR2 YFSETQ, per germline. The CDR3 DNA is TGCGCCAGCAGCGACAGGACAGGGAAGCGGTCGGAGGGGCTTGCAGCTTTCTTT. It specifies CASSDRTGKRSEGLAAFF.

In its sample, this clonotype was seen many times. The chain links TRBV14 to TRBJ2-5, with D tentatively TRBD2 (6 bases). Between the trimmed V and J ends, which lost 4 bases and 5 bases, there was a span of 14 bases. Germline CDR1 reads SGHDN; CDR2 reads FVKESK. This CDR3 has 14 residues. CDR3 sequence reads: CASSRRLGSETQYF. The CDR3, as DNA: TGTGCCAGCAGCCGAAGACTAGGATCTGAGACCCAGTACTTC.

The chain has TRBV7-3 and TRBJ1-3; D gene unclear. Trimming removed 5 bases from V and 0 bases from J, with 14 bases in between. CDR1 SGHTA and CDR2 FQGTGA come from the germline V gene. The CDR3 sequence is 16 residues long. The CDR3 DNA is TGTGCCAGCAGCGCTATTGCACGACACTCTGGAAACACCATATATTTT. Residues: CASSAIARHSGNTIYF.